Presented here are 21 T cell receptor beta chains from one specimen sequenced in a study of T-cell memory formation after mild COVID-19. TCRdb reanalysed the 5' RACE reads using MiXCR and keeps one entry per CDR3 protein. This table holds some 350,000 distinct CDR3 sequences, 10% to 15% found once. What was sequenced was PBMCs or a T cell subset sorted from them (not recorded which). All receptors derive from a man between 18 and 35 years old who had mild COVID-19 (a few samples of this study predate the infection). Cell type and time point are not known.

This clonotype was observed a few times. J is TRBJ2-7 and V is TRBV3-1, with TRBD1 identical over 8 bases. Germline V gene lookup returns CDR1 LGHDT and CDR2 YNNKEL (reference sequence). CDR3 size: 13 residues. Trimming took 7 bases from V and 3 from J; bases not matched to a gene: 5. CDR3 bases: TGTGCCAGCACCTCGGGACAGGACTACGAGCAGTACTTC. Residues: CASTSGQDYEQYF.

In its sample, this clonotype was seen many times. The chain employs TRBV15 and TRBJ1-2, with D maybe TRBD1 (5 bases). The CDR3 is 13 residues long. Germline-derived CDR1 and CDR2 are LNHNV and YYDKDF (reference sequence). With 4 bases removed from V and 6 bases from J, the gap between germline ends came to 12 bases. Written as DNA, the CDR3 is TGTGCCACCAGCACCCCCCGGGGGAATGGCTACACCTTC. This codes for CATSTPRGNGYTF.

The chain has TRBV7-9 and TRBJ1-4, with a weak D call TRBD1 (5 bases). From germline, CDR1 is SEHNR and CDR2 FQNEAQ (reference sequence). The CDR3 consists of 15 residues. The V end lost 5 bases, the J end lost 3 bases, and 13 bases lay between the germline ends. The CDR3 nucleotides are TGTGCCAGCAGCGCGGCAGGGTTCGCTAATGAAAAACTGTTTTTT. Its translation: CASSAAGFANEKLFF.

This clonotype occurred many times. The rearrangement uses TRBV28 and TRBJ2-3, with D possibly TRBD1 on 5 matching bases. The CDR3 extends over 16 amino acids. Trimming pared 5 bases from V and 2 bases from J, leaving 17 bases between. Germline CDR1 and CDR2: MDHEN and SYDVKM. The chain's CDR3 is CASSNRRLRVTDTQYF. DNA for the CDR3: TGTGCCAGCAGTAACCGTCGACTCAGGGTCACAGATACGCAGTATTTT.

The chain links TRBV6-2 or TRBV6-3 to TRBJ2-7; D is possibly TRBD1 (5 bases). There are 12 residues in the CDR3. CDR1 and CDR2 from the germline V gene are MNHEY and SVGEGT. V gave up 10 bases and J gave up 4 bases, with 14 bases separating them. The CDR3 DNA sequence: TGTGCCACCAAGACAGTCGGATACGAGCAGTACGTC. It encodes CATKTVGYEQYV.

This clonotype was seen a handful of times. The chain uses TRBV10-3 and TRBJ2-7, with TRBD1 identical over 7 bases. This CDR3 has 12 amino acids. Losses at the gene ends were 10 bases for V and 2 bases for J; bases not matched to a gene: 5. Germline loops: CDR1 ENHRY, CDR2 SYGVKD. In nucleotides, the CDR3 is TGTGCCACCAGGGGGAGCACCTACGAGCAGTACGTC. This sequence encodes CATRGSTYEQYV.

The rearrangement links TRBV4-3 to TRBJ1-1; D is unclear. Per the germline V gene, CDR1 is LGHNA and CDR2 is YSLEER. The CDR3 length is 14 residues. V gave up 4 bases and J gave up 2 bases, with 11 bases separating them. This chain's CDR3 is CASSPSASNTEAFF. The CDR3 DNA is TGCGCCAGCAGCCCCTCGGCGAGTAACACTGAAGCTTTCTTT.

This clonotype was observed a few times. V and J are TRBV5-8 and TRBJ2-2; tentative D call: TRBD1 (6 bases). Trimming shortened V by 3 bases and J by 0 bases, and 15 bases separated the two germline ends. The germline V gene has CDR1 SGHTS and CDR2 YDEGEE. This CDR3 has 17 residues. The CDR3 DNA follows: TGTGCCAGCAGCTCAAGAACCGGGACAACGAACACCGGGGAGCTGTTTTTT. Translated: CASSSRTGTTNTGELFF.

This clonotype was counted between two and nine times. The chain combines TRBV20-1 with TRBJ2-7, with D possibly matching TRBD2 (5 bases). CDR3 size: 17 residues. Trimming shortened V by 2 bases and J by 2 bases, and 22 bases separated the two germline ends. Germline assignment: CDR1 DFQATT and CDR2 SNEGSKA (reference sequence). This CDR3 reads CSARSPPSIEGPYEQYV. CDR3 sequence (DNA): TGCAGTGCTAGATCCCCCCCCAGCATCGAGGGCCCCTACGAGCAGTACGTC.

In its sample, this clonotype was seen a few times. The gene calls are TRBV7-2 and TRBJ2-7, with 7 bases fitting TRBD1. The J segment lost 3 bases and the V segment lost 1 base, leaving 6 bases of the junction unmatched. The germline gives CDR1 SGHTA, CDR2 FQGNSA. This CDR3 contains 15 residues. CDR3 in DNA: TGTGCCAGCAGCTTAGGAGGGGGCGTACTCTACGAGCAGTACTTC. The encoded protein is CASSLGGGVLYEQYF.

This clonotype occurred many times. The chain joins TRBV6-2 or TRBV6-3 to TRBJ1-1; maybe TRBD1 (6 bases). The germline CDR1 and CDR2 sequences are MNHEY and SVGEGT. V gave up 5 bases and J gave up 5 bases, with 18 bases separating them. The CDR3 is 15 residues long. This CDR3 reads CASSTNWGRVTEAFF. CDR3 coding DNA: TGTGCCAGCAGTACCAATTGGGGGCGCGTTACTGAAGCTTTCTTT.

This clonotype occurred a few times. The chain uses TRBV7-2 and TRBJ2-7, with D possibly being TRBD2 (5 bases). V was clipped by 1 base and J by 2 bases, with 18 bases between them. The CDR3 totals 17 residues. Germline assignment: CDR1 SGHTA and CDR2 FQGNSA. The CDR3 region has the DNA TGTGCCAGCAGCTTAGGGCCCGGGGTCGATCGGACCTACGAGCAGTACTTC. Encoded protein: CASSLGPGVDRTYEQYF. The full variable domain, its missing parts supplied by reference TRBV7-2 and TRBJ2-7, is GAGVSQSPSNKVTEKGKDVELRCDPISGHTALYWYRQSLGQGLEFLIYFQGNSAPDKSGLPSDRFSAERTGGSVSTLTIQRTQQEDSAVYLCASSLGPGVDRTYEQYFGPGTRLTVT.

This clonotype came up many times. V gene TRBV6-1 combines with J gene TRBJ1-5; D may be TRBD1 (5 bases). CDR1 MNHNS and CDR2 SASEGT come from the germline V gene. This CDR3 comprises 15 residues. Trimming removed 3 bases at V and 2 bases at J, with 11 bases between. The CDR3 is CASSDGEGGNQPQHF. In DNA form, the CDR3 reads TGTGCCAGCAGTGATGGGGAAGGGGGCAATCAGCCCCAGCATTTT.

This chain joins TRBV7-9 and TRBJ2-3, with D hard to call. Germline V gene lookup returns CDR1 SEHNR and CDR2 FQNEAQ (reference sequence). V lost 1 base to trimming and J lost 3 bases, with 11 bases between them. The CDR3 runs to 15 residues. The chain's CDR3 is CASSLVDPPTDTQYF. CDR3 DNA sequence: TGTGCCAGCAGCTTAGTGGACCCACCGACAGATACGCAGTATTTT.

This clonotype was recorded a few times. The chain carries TRBV5-1 and TRBJ2-3; 9 bases line up with TRBD1. This CDR3 has 15 amino acids. CDR1 and CDR2 (germline): SGHRS, YFSETQ. Trimming at V came to 2 bases and at J to 3 bases, leaving 4 bases not matched to a gene. The CDR3 nucleotides are TGCGCCAGCAGCTTTGGGGGACAGGGAACAGATACGCAGTATTTT. Translation: CASSFGGQGTDTQYF. The full variable domain, rest sourced from reference TRBV5-1 and TRBJ2-3, is KAGVTQTPRYLIKTRGQQVTLSCSPISGHRSVSWYQQTPGQGLQFLFEYFSETQRNKGNFPGRFSGRQFSNSRSEMNVSTLELGDSALYLCASSFGGQGTDTQYFGPGTRLTVL.

The table lists this clonotype with a few counts. The chain employs TRBV20-1 and TRBJ2-1; 9 bases match TRBD2. The CDR3 has 14 amino acids. The V gene's germline CDR1 is DFQATT and CDR2 SNEGSKA (reference sequence). The trim removed 3 bases at V and 4 bases at J, leaving 4 bases unmatched. The CDR3 loop is CSASFLAGYNEQFF. The CDR3 bases are TGCAGTGCTAGTTTCCTAGCGGGGTACAATGAGCAGTTCTTC.

The V gene is TRBV12-3 or TRBV12-4, the J gene TRBJ1-3; TRBD1 aligns across 7 bases. The CDR3 is 16 amino acids. With 2 bases clipped from V and 0 bases from J, the junction kept 4 bases outside the gene matches. CDR3 nucleotides: TGTGCCAGCAGTTTATTGACAGGGAGCTCTGGAAACACCATATATTTT. It translates to CASSLLTGSSGNTIYF.

V and J are TRBV5-8 and TRBJ1-1; D is undetermined. This CDR3 has 15 amino acids. V shed 5 bases and J shed 5 bases, with 19 bases lying between them. The germline V gene has CDR1 SGHTS and CDR2 YDEGEE. The CDR3 DNA is TGTGCCAGCAGTTCCATGGCCGGGAGAGGGACTGAAGCTTTCTTT. Translated, it gives CASSSMAGRGTEAFF.

The chain recombines TRBV15 with TRBJ2-5, with D tentatively TRBD1 (6 bases). The CDR3 has 16 residues. Trimming removed 6 bases from V and 7 bases from J, with 24 bases in between. Germline-derived CDR1 and CDR2 are LNHNV and YYDKDF (reference sequence). The CDR3 loop reads CATSTELPQGTGTQYF. The CDR3 DNA sequence: TGTGCCACCAGTACCGAGCTACCCCAGGGGACGGGGACCCAGTACTTC.

The rearrangement joins TRBV12-3 or TRBV12-4 to TRBJ2-2; tentative D call: TRBD1 (6 bases). This CDR3 is built from 14 residues. With 8 bases removed from V and 4 bases from J, the gap between germline ends came to 14 bases. CDR3 bases: TGTGCCAGCTGTGGCCAGGGGTGCACCGGGGAGCTGTTTTTT. It is translated as CASCGQGCTGELFF.

The chain links TRBV18 to TRBJ1-5; no reliable D call. The V end lost 3 bases, the J end lost 7 bases, and 7 bases lay between the germline ends. Germline loops: CDR1 KGHSH, CDR2 LQKENI. CDR3 length: 12 residues. The CDR3 bases are TGTGCCAGCTCACCTGAAGCCCAGCCCCAGCATTTT. Protein sequence: CASSPEAQPQHF.